The rows below give T cell receptor beta chains drawn from one sample of a study of cytomegalovirus exposure and HLA in healthy donors. Method: immunoSEQ multiplex PCR; TCRdb's copy keeps in-frame clones and lacks some. This table has roughly 150,000 clones, roughly four fifths appearing once. Sequencing input: PBMCs. These receptors were obtained from a woman between 18 and 29 years old in good health and CMV-seronegative. Both conserved end residues are part of each CDR3. The D gene is left open where the match is weak. Size values are once, few and many counts, or a class for expanded clones, and some rows have none.

j_call clone_size v_call d_call cdr3_nt cdr3_aa
TRBJ2-3 - TRBV18 TRBD1 TGTGCCAGCTCGTACCGCCGGGACAGGGGCACAGATACGCAGTATTTT CASSYRRDRGTDTQYF
TRBJ2-7 few TRBV7-9 TRBD2 TGTGCCAGCAGCACGGGGGGGACTCTAACCTACGAGCAGTACTTC CASSTGGTLTYEQYF
TRBJ1-4 - TRBV18 TRBD1 TGTGCCAGCTCGCCGGGGACAGGGCTTAATGAAAAACTGTTTTTT CASSPGTGLNEKLFF
TRBJ1-2 - TRBV7-9 TRBD1 TGTGCCAGCAGCGCAAAGGGGGACAGGGATAACTATGGCTACACCTTC CASSAKGDRDNYGYTF
TRBJ2-7 - TRBV2 TRBD2 TGTGCCAGCAGAACCTCCCCGGGACTAGCGGGAGTCGAGCAGTACTTC CASRTSPGLAGVEQYF
TRBJ1-4 - TRBV9 TRBD1 TGTGCCAGCAGCGCCGGGGACGGGACAGCCCCCGAAAAACTGTTTTTT CASSAGDGTAPEKLFF
TRBJ2-5 few TRBV29-1 TRBD2 TGCAGCGTTGAAGATATGCGGGGGGGCCCTCTAAAGACCCAGTACTTC CSVEDMRGGPLKTQYF
TRBJ1-3 - TRBV11-1 - TGTGCCAGCAGCTTATCTTTCTCTGGAAACACCATATATTTT CASSLSFSGNTIYF
TRBJ1-2 many TRBV5-4 - TGTGCCAGCAGCTTGGAAAACAGGGTCTTCTATGGCTACACCTTC CASSLENRVFYGYTF
TRBJ1-5 - TRBV7-3 - TGTGCCAGCAGCTCGGACTTAAATCAGCCCCAGCATTTT CASSSDLNQPQHF
TRBJ1-4 - TRBV6-5 - TGTGCCAGCAGTTATTCAGGGTCGCGGGAAAAACTGTTTTTT CASSYSGSREKLFF
TRBJ2-5 - TRBV6-5 - TGTGCCAGCAGGAGGGTAGCCAACTCGTGGGAGACCCAGTACTTC CASRRVANSWETQYF
TRBJ2-1 - TRBV27 - TGTGCCAGCAGTTCACAGGGCCCGAACAATGAGCAGTTCTTC CASSSQGPNNEQFF
TRBJ2-7 - TRBV7-9 TRBD2 TGTGCCAGCAGCTTTAATCCGGGCGGGAGAATTTACGAGCAGTACTTC CASSFNPGGRIYEQYF
TRBJ1-2 - TRBV6-1 - TGTGCCAGCAGTGATCAGGAAAATGGCTACACCTTC CASSDQENGYTF
TRBJ2-5 - TRBV5-1 TRBD1 TGCGCCAGCAGGACAGGGTCACAAGAGACCCAGTACTTC CASRTGSQETQYF
TRBJ2-7 - TRBV27 TRBD2 TGTGCCAGCAGTTCCCCGACTAGCGGGAGCTACGAGCAGTACTTC CASSSPTSGSYEQYF
TRBJ1-2 - TRBV2 - TGTGCCAGCAGTGAGTCAGGGGACGATGGCTACACCTTC CASSESGDDGYTF
TRBJ2-1 - TRBV5-4 TRBD2 TGTGCCAGCAGCTTGGTGGGGGGGGGAACTAACAATGAGCAGTTCTTC CASSLVGGGTNNEQFF
TRBJ2-5 - TRBV21-1 - TGTGCCAGCAGCAAGCTAGCGGGGGGGAGCGAGACCCAGTACTTC CASSKLAGGSETQYF
TRBJ2-1 - TRBV21-1 - TGTGCCAGCAGCACTCGGACAGGTTCCTACAATGAGCAGTTCTTC CASSTRTGSYNEQFF
TRBJ2-5 - TRBV6-1 TRBD2 TGTGCCAGCAGTGAACTAGCGGGGGAGGAGACCCAGTACTTC CASSELAGEETQYF
TRBJ2-2 - TRBV7-6 TRBD1 TGTGCCAGCAGCGTCGGACAGGGAAGAGGCGGGGAGCTGTTTTTT CASSVGQGRGGELFF
TRBJ1-2 once TRBV5-6 TRBD1 TGTGCCAGCAGGACAACAGGGGGAGACTATGGCTACACCTTC CASRTTGGDYGYTF
TRBJ2-3 - TRBV5-1 - TGCGCCAGCAGCTTGGCCACAGCAGATACGCAGTATTTT CASSLATADTQYF
TRBJ1-1 many TRBV11-2 - TGTGCCAGCAGCCCTCAATCGGGGACTGAAGCTTTCTTT CASSPQSGTEAFF
TRBJ2-5 - TRBV5-6 TRBD2 TGTGCCAGCAGCTGGACTAGCACGAAGACCCAGTACTTC CASSWTSTKTQYF
TRBJ2-7 - TRBV20-1 TRBD1 TGCAGTGGGTCAGGGGGCTACGAGCAGTACTTC CSGSGGYEQYF
TRBJ1-2 - TRBV9 - TGTGCCAGCAGCTCCCGGCCGCAGGGACTCTATGGCTACACCTTC CASSSRPQGLYGYTF
TRBJ2-7 - TRBV28 - TGTGCCAGCTCCTCGGGGTACGAGCAGTACTTC CASSSGYEQYF
TRBJ1-2 - TRBV2 TRBD1 TGTGCCAGCAGCGGAGGGACAGGGTATGGCTACACCTTC CASSGGTGYGYTF